The present TCR beta chain was sequenced within a study of blood T cell repertoires in COVID-19. For the study at large: Acute and convalescent COVID-19 samples came from the United States, Italy and Spain. Sample material is recorded as cDNA or gDNA derived from T cells, B-cell-depleted T cells, or PBMCs.

Study processing details: Reference gene primer amplification gave nucleated cell count estimates. Some clones are missing from TCRdb's copy, which holds only in-frame ones; the method was immunoSEQ multiplex PCR. V, J and clone size are taken as reported in that table, and D and trimming were inferred from the DNA itself. Among approximately 210,000 clones listed, approximately 86% were seen once. From germline, CDR1 is SGHKS and CDR2 YYEKEE (reference sequence). The CDR3 is 15 residues long. With 0 bases removed from V and 4 bases from J, the gap between germline ends came to 12 bases. The source material was peripheral blood. The chain is built from TRBV5-5 and TRBJ2-3; a weak D match, TRBD1 (6 bases). This clonotype was obtained from a man aged 35 to 55 with acute or convalescent COVID-19. CDR3 sequence reads: CASSLGHRDADTQYF. In DNA form, the CDR3 reads TGTGCCAGCAGCTTGGGGCACAGGGATGCAGATACGCAGTATTTT.